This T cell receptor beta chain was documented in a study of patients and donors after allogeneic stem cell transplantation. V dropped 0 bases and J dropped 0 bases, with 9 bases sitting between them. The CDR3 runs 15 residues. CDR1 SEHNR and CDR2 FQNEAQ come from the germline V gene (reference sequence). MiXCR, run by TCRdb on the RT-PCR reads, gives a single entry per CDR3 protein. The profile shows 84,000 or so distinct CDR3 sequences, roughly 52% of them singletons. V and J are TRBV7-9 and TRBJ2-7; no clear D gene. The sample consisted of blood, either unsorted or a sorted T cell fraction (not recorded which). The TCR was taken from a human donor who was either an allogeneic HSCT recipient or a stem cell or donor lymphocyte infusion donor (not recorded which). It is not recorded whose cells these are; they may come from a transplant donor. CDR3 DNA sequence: TGTGCCAGCAGCTTAGCAGCTCGGAGCTCCTACGAGCAGTACTTC. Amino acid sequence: CASSLAARSSYEQYF.